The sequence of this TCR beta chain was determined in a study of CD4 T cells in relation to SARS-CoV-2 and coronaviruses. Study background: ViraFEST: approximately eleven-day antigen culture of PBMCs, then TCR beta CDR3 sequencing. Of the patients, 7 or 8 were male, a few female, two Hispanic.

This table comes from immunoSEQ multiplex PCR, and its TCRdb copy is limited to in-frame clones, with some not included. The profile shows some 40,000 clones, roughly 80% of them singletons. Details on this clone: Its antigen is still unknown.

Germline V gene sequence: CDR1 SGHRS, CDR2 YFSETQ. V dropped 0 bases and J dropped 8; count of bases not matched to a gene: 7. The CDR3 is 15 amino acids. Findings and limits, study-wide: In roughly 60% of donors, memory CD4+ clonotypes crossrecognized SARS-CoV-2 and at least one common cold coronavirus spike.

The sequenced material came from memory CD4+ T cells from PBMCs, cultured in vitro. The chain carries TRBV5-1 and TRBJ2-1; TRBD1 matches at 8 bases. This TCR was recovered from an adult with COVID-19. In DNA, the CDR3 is TGCGCCAGCAGCTTGGGGACAGGGACTTTCGATGAGCAGTTCTTC. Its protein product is CASSLGTGTFDEQFF.